This T cell receptor beta chain was sequenced for a study of early stage breast cancer tumors. Turning to the study itself: Most invasive tumors, about 70% of the 16, were ER+/PR+/HER2-. Whole-study results and caveats: Tumors had roughly 2.5-fold higher T cell density and higher clonality than adjacent normal breast tissue.

From germline, CDR1 is MNHEY and CDR2 SMNVEV (reference sequence). The CDR3 has 17 amino acids. J was trimmed by 0 bases and V by 6 bases; bases with no gene match: 7. Profiling relied on immunoSEQ multiplex PCR, and the TCRdb table lists in-frame clones only, not all of them. The table has about 53,000 clones, approximately 90% seen once. To note about this clone: The antigen remains unidentified.

This sequence joins TRBV27 and TRBJ2-6; the match to TRBD1 covers 8 bases. The source of this sequence is a person aged 65 to 79 with breast cancer. The sample taken for sequencing was blood. DNA for the CDR3: TGTGCCAGCAGCCTGACAGGGGCCCGCTCTGGGGCCAACGTCCTGACTTTC. Translating it yields CASSLTGARSGANVLTF.